These T cell receptor beta chains were read from a single sample in a study of control samples from healthy donors and cancer patients. Sequenced by immunoSEQ multiplex PCR; TCRdb stores in-frame clones only, minus some. The sample carries under 450,000 clones, 90% recorded once. Sample: PBMCs. These receptors were taken from a man aged 40-55 years with head and neck cancer. Both conserved end residues are part of each CDR3. The D gene is left open where the match is weak.

CDR3 protein: CAWAAGWEQYF; D gene: .; J gene: TRBJ2-7; V gene: TRBV30; CDR3 length: 11
CDR3 protein: CASNPQGLGETQYF; D gene: TRBD1; J gene: TRBJ2-5; V gene: TRBV19; CDR3 length: 14
CDR3 protein: CASSQDEWVTNEKLFF; D gene: .; J gene: TRBJ1-4; V gene: TRBV4-2; CDR3 length: 16
CDR3 protein: CATRTEIYEQYF; D gene: .; J gene: TRBJ2-7; V gene: TRBV10-3; CDR3 length: 12
CDR3 protein: CASSGRDGSYEQYF; D gene: .; J gene: TRBJ2-7; V gene: TRBV11-1; CDR3 length: 14
CDR3 protein: CASSLQGLANTGELFF; D gene: TRBD2; J gene: TRBJ2-2; V gene: TRBV7-3; CDR3 length: 16
CDR3 protein: CASSASGTLGDEQYF; D gene: .; J gene: TRBJ2-7; V gene: TRBV9; CDR3 length: 15
CDR3 protein: CASSHRQVSSSGANVLTF; D gene: .; J gene: TRBJ2-6; V gene: TRBV28; CDR3 length: 18
CDR3 protein: CSGGARPQHF; D gene: .; J gene: TRBJ1-5; V gene: TRBV20-1; CDR3 length: 10
CDR3 protein: CASSFSSYNEQFF; D gene: .; J gene: TRBJ2-1; V gene: TRBV6-5; CDR3 length: 13
CDR3 protein: CASSWTGGGTEAFF; D gene: TRBD1; J gene: TRBJ1-1; V gene: TRBV11-2; CDR3 length: 14
CDR3 protein: CSVGRQGATGELFF; D gene: TRBD1; J gene: TRBJ2-2; V gene: TRBV29-1; CDR3 length: 14
CDR3 protein: CSATDTQYF; D gene: .; J gene: TRBJ2-3; V gene: TRBV20-1; CDR3 length: 9
CDR3 protein: CAISERGQQGGNEQFF; D gene: TRBD1; J gene: TRBJ2-1; V gene: TRBV10-3; CDR3 length: 16
CDR3 protein: CASSLWGSSISYEQYF; D gene: .; J gene: TRBJ2-7; V gene: TRBV27; CDR3 length: 16
CDR3 protein: CASRPTGGKDTEAFF; D gene: TRBD1; J gene: TRBJ1-1; V gene: TRBV11-2; CDR3 length: 15
CDR3 protein: CASSITGAQGPQPQHF; D gene: .; J gene: TRBJ1-5; V gene: TRBV19; CDR3 length: 16
CDR3 protein: CASNLGQTHQPQHF; D gene: TRBD1; J gene: TRBJ1-5; V gene: TRBV19; CDR3 length: 14
CDR3 protein: CASRLTGHLNTDRTEAFF; D gene: .; J gene: TRBJ1-1; V gene: TRBV28; CDR3 length: 18
CDR3 protein: CASSELQYTGELFF; D gene: .; J gene: TRBJ2-2; V gene: TRBV9; CDR3 length: 14
CDR3 protein: CASSVFSSYNEQFF; D gene: .; J gene: TRBJ2-1; V gene: TRBV9; CDR3 length: 14
CDR3 protein: CASSVVDTNNEQFF; D gene: .; J gene: TRBJ2-1; V gene: TRBV9; CDR3 length: 14
CDR3 protein: CASRHQQGGFTEAFF; D gene: .; J gene: TRBJ1-1; V gene: TRBV10-2; CDR3 length: 15
CDR3 protein: CASRQGGGQPQHF; D gene: .; J gene: TRBJ1-5; V gene: TRBV28; CDR3 length: 13
CDR3 protein: CASSPTGNYEQYF; D gene: .; J gene: TRBJ2-7; V gene: TRBV5-4; CDR3 length: 13
CDR3 protein: CASSLGRQGRETQYF; D gene: .; J gene: TRBJ2-5; V gene: TRBV7-9; CDR3 length: 15
CDR3 protein: CASSEAGSNQPQHF; D gene: .; J gene: TRBJ1-5; V gene: TRBV6-1; CDR3 length: 14
CDR3 protein: CASSSLVRYEQYF; D gene: .; J gene: TRBJ2-7; V gene: TRBV11-2; CDR3 length: 13
CDR3 protein: CASLGGGNEQYF; D gene: TRBD2; J gene: TRBJ2-7; V gene: TRBV5-1; CDR3 length: 12
CDR3 protein: CASSQIRGFPEAFF; D gene: TRBD1; J gene: TRBJ1-1; V gene: TRBV4-2; CDR3 length: 14
CDR3 protein: CASGQSNGGGPSETQYF; D gene: TRBD2; J gene: TRBJ2-5; V gene: TRBV12-5; CDR3 length: 17
CDR3 protein: CASSQDGRGTNEQFF; D gene: .; J gene: TRBJ2-1; V gene: TRBV4-3; CDR3 length: 15
CDR3 protein: CASSEVGRAYEQYF; D gene: .; J gene: TRBJ2-7; V gene: TRBV2; CDR3 length: 14
CDR3 protein: CASSLDRGSGSEQYF; D gene: .; J gene: TRBJ2-7; V gene: TRBV7-3; CDR3 length: 15
CDR3 protein: CASSSYSGESSYNEQFF; D gene: TRBD2; J gene: TRBJ2-1; V gene: TRBV7-6; CDR3 length: 17
CDR3 protein: CASSLDQWALAKISF; D gene: .; J gene: TRBJ2-7; V gene: TRBV11-2; CDR3 length: 15
CDR3 protein: CASSPRTAWNTEAFF; D gene: .; J gene: TRBJ1-1; V gene: TRBV23-1; CDR3 length: 15
CDR3 protein: CATSDEDEKLFF; D gene: .; J gene: TRBJ1-4; V gene: TRBV24-1; CDR3 length: 12
CDR3 protein: CASSAGLAPDTQYF; D gene: TRBD2; J gene: TRBJ2-3; V gene: TRBV7-3; CDR3 length: 14
CDR3 protein: CASSSGGRTLHF; D gene: .; J gene: TRBJ1-6; V gene: TRBV28; CDR3 length: 12
CDR3 protein: CAAGVESNTEAFF; D gene: .; J gene: TRBJ1-1; V gene: TRBV25-1; CDR3 length: 13
CDR3 protein: CASTLTGRETQYF; D gene: .; J gene: TRBJ2-5; V gene: TRBV2; CDR3 length: 13
CDR3 protein: CASTLDSEETQYF; D gene: .; J gene: TRBJ2-5; V gene: TRBV6-5; CDR3 length: 13
CDR3 protein: CASRPTGSSQNIQYF; D gene: TRBD1; J gene: TRBJ2-4; V gene: TRBV5-1; CDR3 length: 15
CDR3 protein: CASKQGASDTGELFF; D gene: TRBD1; J gene: TRBJ2-2; V gene: TRBV6-4; CDR3 length: 15